Each of the 4 T cell receptor beta chains below was sequenced from the same sample in a study of patients and donors after allogeneic stem cell transplantation. A single record per CDR3 protein comes from TCRdb applying MiXCR to the RT-PCR reads. Among approximately 160,000 distinct CDR3 sequences listed, 20% to 25% were seen once. The sequenced sample was blood, either unsorted or a sorted T cell fraction (not recorded which). These receptor sequences come from a human donor who was either an allogeneic HSCT recipient or a stem cell or donor lymphocyte infusion donor (not recorded which). It is not recorded whose cells these are; they may come from a transplant donor.

The rearrangement links TRBV9 to TRBJ2-3; D is perhaps TRBD1 (5 bases). Trimming stripped 1 base from V and 2 bases from J, with 11 bases between. CDR1 SGDLS and CDR2 YYNGEE come from the germline V gene. CDR3 length: 15 amino acids. The CDR3, as DNA: TGTGCCAGCAGCGTATTTCAGGGTGTCACAGATACGCAGTATTTT. Its translation: CASSVFQGVTDTQYF.

The gene calls are TRBV5-6 and TRBJ2-1; D unresolved. This CDR3 spans 12 amino acids. Germline lookup yields CDR1 SGHDT and CDR2 YYEEEE. Trimming took off 1 base at V and 7 bases at J, with 6 bases between the two ends. The CDR3 region has the DNA TGTGCCAGCAGCTTGTGGGCTAATGAGCAGTTCTTC. Its translation is CASSLWANEQFF.

The chain joins TRBV7-6 to TRBJ2-7; no reliable D call. Germline CDR1 reads SGHVS; CDR2 reads FNYEAQ. The V end was cut by 2 bases, the J end by 1 base, with 18 bases between. The CDR3 covers 17 residues. Written as DNA, the CDR3 is TGTGCCAGCAGCTTACGCTCGGCCAAGAAGGGATCCTACGAGCAGTACTTC. Translating it yields CASSLRSAKKGSYEQYF.

The rearrangement uses TRBV5-1 and TRBJ1-4; tentatively, D is TRBD1 (5 bases). Trimming took off 2 bases at V and 8 bases at J, with 22 bases between the two ends. The CDR3 contains 17 residues. The germline CDR1 and CDR2 sequences are SGHRS and YFSETQ. The CDR3 DNA reads as TGCGCCAGCAGCTTCTATCTTAGGGGCCGGAGGAGGGAAAAACTGTTTTTT. It codes for CASSFYLRGRRREKLFF.